This entry lists 10 T cell receptor beta chains sequenced from one sample in a study of OX40 agonist ivuxolimab in advanced cancers. The repertoire was sequenced with immunoSEQ multiplex PCR; TCRdb's copy has only in-frame clones and lacks some. The sample contains some 80,000 clones, 94% of which appear only once. The source material was CD4+ or CD8+ T cells sorted from blood, sampled in a trial of the OX40 agonist ivuxolimab. The receptors were gathered from an adult with an advanced solid tumor such as melanoma, head and neck, liver or kidney cancer.

V is TRBV15 and J is TRBJ2-6; D uncertain. CDR1 and CDR2 from the germline V gene are LNHNV and YYDKDF (reference sequence). V was shortened by 5 bases and J by 4 bases, with 6 bases between the two germline ends. This CDR3 is built from 13 residues. The CDR3 sequence is CATSDGGANVLTF. The CDR3 bases are TGTGCCACCAGCGATGGAGGGGCCAACGTCCTGACTTTC.

This clone was counted once. The CDR3 sequence is CASSSGTASEQYF. The DNA of the CDR3 is TGTGCCAGCAGCTCCGGGACAGCCAGTGAGCAGTACTTC. The chain links TRBV11-3 to TRBJ2-7; 7 bases line up with TRBD1. This CDR3 is 13 amino acids long. Germline V gene sequence: CDR1 SGHNT, CDR2 YENEEA. With 4 bases clipped from V and 7 bases from J, the junction kept 7 bases outside the gene matches.

The chain recombines TRBV12-5 with TRBJ2-5; perhaps TRBD1 as D (6 bases). Per germline, CDR1 LGHNT and CDR2 FRNRAP. The CDR3 is made up of 13 amino acids. V gave up 5 bases and J gave up 5 bases, with 12 bases separating them. CDR3: CASGVQGWETQYF. The CDR3 coding sequence is TGTGCTAGTGGTGTACAGGGCTGGGAGACCCAGTACTTC. Full variable domain (missing parts from reference TRBV12-5 and TRBJ2-5): DARVTQTPRHKVTEMGQEVTMRCQPILGHNTVFWYRQTMMQGLELLAYFRNRAPLDDSGMPKDRFSAEMPDATLATLKIQPSEPRDSAVYFCASGVQGWETQYFGPGTRLLVL.

This chain connects TRBV2 to TRBJ1-2, with D possibly TRBD1 on 5 matching bases. The CDR3 covers 17 residues. Germline-derived CDR1 and CDR2 are SNHLY and FYNNEI. V lost 6 bases, J lost 0 bases, and 20 bases lay in between. This CDR3 is CASSSDMVLQANYGYTF. CDR3 sequence (DNA): TGTGCCAGCAGCTCGGACATGGTTCTCCAAGCTAACTATGGCTACACCTTC.

This clone was recorded a few times. The chain employs TRBV5-8 and TRBJ1-1; the D gene is possibly TRBD1 (5 bases). This CDR3 comprises 14 residues. The V gene's germline CDR1 is SGHTS and CDR2 YDEGEE. The V end lost 0 bases, the J end lost 2 bases, and 8 bases lay between the germline ends. The CDR3 reads CASSLVGANTEAFF. In nucleotides, the CDR3 is TGTGCCAGCAGCTTGGTTGGGGCCAACACTGAAGCTTTCTTT.

The J gene is TRBJ2-7, the V gene TRBV5-6, with 7 positions matching TRBD2. CDR3 length: 19 residues. Germline assignment: CDR1 SGHDT and CDR2 YYEEEE. Germline trimming cut 0 bases from V and 5 bases from J; bases unmatched to any gene: 20. Here the CDR3 DNA reads TGTGCCAGCAGCTTGGAGGGAGGGACGGCGGCGCCCTCCACCCACGAGCAGTACTTC. Translation: CASSLEGGTAAPSTHEQYF.

CDR3 bases: TGTGCCAGCAGCCTAAGGGACAGAATGAACACTGAAGCTTTCTTT. It codes for CASSLRDRMNTEAFF. This chain links TRBV9 with TRBJ1-1; 7 bases are a match to TRBD1. The CDR3 is made up of 15 amino acids. After removal of 4 bases from V and 0 bases from J, the junction contained 6 bases not matched to a gene. In germline, CDR1 is SGDLS, CDR2 YYNGEE.

DNA for the CDR3: TGTGCCAGCAGCTACGCGGGGACTAGCGCCTACGAGCAGTACTTC. Translated, it gives CASSYAGTSAYEQYF. The chain couples TRBV11-2 to TRBJ2-7; 10 nucleotides agree with TRBD2. The ends lost 4 bases at V and 2 bases at J; junction bases unmatched: 5. The CDR3 extends over 15 amino acids. The V gene's germline CDR1 is SGHAT and CDR2 FQNNGV.

In this sample, this clone turned up once. This chain joins TRBV7-6 and TRBJ1-1, with TRBD1 matching 7 bases. The J segment lost 4 bases and the V segment lost 7 bases, leaving 3 bases of the junction unmatched. The germline gives CDR1 SGHVS, CDR2 FNYEAQ. The CDR3 is 12 amino acids. The DNA of the CDR3 is TGTGCCAGCACCCCAGGGGGCACTGAAGCTTTCTTT. Encoded protein: CASTPGGTEAFF.

This chain connects TRBV4-3 to TRBJ2-2; possibly TRBD2 for D (5 bases). The CDR3 spans 15 residues. V dropped 2 bases and J dropped 1 base, with 8 bases sitting between them. Germline CDR1 reads LGHNA; CDR2 reads YSLEER. CDR3 nucleotide sequence: TGCGCCAGCAGCCAACCGGGAAAGAACACCGGGGAGCTGTTTTTT. Translating it yields CASSQPGKNTGELFF.